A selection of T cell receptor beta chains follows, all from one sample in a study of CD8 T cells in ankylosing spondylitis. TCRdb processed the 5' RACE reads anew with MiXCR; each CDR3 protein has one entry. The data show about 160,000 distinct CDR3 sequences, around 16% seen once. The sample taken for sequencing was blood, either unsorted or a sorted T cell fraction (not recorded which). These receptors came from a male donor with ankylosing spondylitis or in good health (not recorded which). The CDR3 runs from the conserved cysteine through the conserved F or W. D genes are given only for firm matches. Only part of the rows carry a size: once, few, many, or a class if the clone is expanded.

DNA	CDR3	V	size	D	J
TGTGCCACCAGCTCCTCACCGAGTCTGGGACTCTACCTCTCCTACAATGAGCAGTTCTTC	CATSSSPSLGLYLSYNEQFF	TRBV15	NA	NA	TRBJ2-1
TGCGCCAGCAGTCAGTCGGGCCAATGGGATTCACCCCTCCACTTT	CASSQSGQWDSPLHF	TRBV5-1	many	NA	TRBJ1-6
TGTGCCAGCAGCCAAGATGTGGGGGGTTGGTACAATGAGCAGTTCTTC	CASSQDVGGWYNEQFF	TRBV3-1	NA	NA	TRBJ2-1
TGTGCCAGCAGCGAGGGGCTGAGTAATGAAAAACTGTTTTTT	CASSEGLSNEKLFF	TRBV6-1	few	NA	TRBJ1-4
TGTGCCAGCAGTTACACTCAGGGATTAAGACAGCCCCAGCATTTT	CASSYTQGLRQPQHF	TRBV6-5	NA	NA	TRBJ1-5
TGTGCCTGGAGGGCCAGTGCGGGGGACAATGAGCAGTTCTTC	CAWRASAGDNEQFF	TRBV30	NA	TRBD2	TRBJ2-1
TGCAGCGGTGCCGCAGGGATGAACACTGAAGCTTTCTTT	CSGAAGMNTEAFF	TRBV29-1	NA	NA	TRBJ1-1
TGTGCCAGCAGCTTATATCCGAACGAGCAGTACTTC	CASSLYPNEQYF	TRBV5-6	many	NA	TRBJ2-7
TGTGCCACCAGTGATGCGACTAGCGGTAGTGAGACCCAGTACTTC	CATSDATSGSETQYF	TRBV24-1	many	TRBD2	TRBJ2-5
TGCGCCAGCAGCCCCCCCCCAGAGGAGAGCACAGATACGCAGTATTTT	CASSPPPEESTDTQYF	TRBV4-1	many	NA	TRBJ2-3
TGTGCCAGCAGCTTAATCGGGGGGTACAATGAGCAGTTCTTC	CASSLIGGYNEQFF	TRBV7-9	many	TRBD2	TRBJ2-1
TGTGCCTGGGAAGCGGGAGGAGGCTACAATGAGCAGTTCTTC	CAWEAGGGYNEQFF	TRBV30	NA	TRBD2	TRBJ2-1
TGTGCCAGCAGCTCCGACCCCACCACAGATACGCAGTATTTT	CASSSDPTTDTQYF	TRBV5-5	many	NA	TRBJ2-3
TGCAGTGCTTTAGCGGGAGGCCGCGGATATGAGCAGTTCTTC	CSALAGGRGYEQFF	TRBV20-1	few	TRBD2	TRBJ2-1
TGTGCCAGCTCACCGAGCGAGAGGGGCAATGAGCAGTTCTTC	CASSPSERGNEQFF	TRBV18	NA	NA	TRBJ2-1
TGCAGTAATAGCTGGCCCTACAATGAGCAGTTCTTC	CSNSWPYNEQFF	TRBV20-1	many	NA	TRBJ2-1
TGCAGCGTTGAGATTCCCGGAATACTCACAGATACGCAGTATTTT	CSVEIPGILTDTQYF	TRBV29-1	many	NA	TRBJ2-3
TGCGCCAGCAGTGAGTCAAGGCGACGGGATAGCAATCAGCCCCAGCATTTT	CASSESRRRDSNQPQHF	TRBV10-2	few	NA	TRBJ1-5
TGCAGTGCTAGTTTAGGGGTAGGTTACGAGCAGTACTTC	CSASLGVGYEQYF	TRBV20-1	many	NA	TRBJ2-7
TGTGCCAGCAGCCCGGGACAGGGGGCAAGACAGCCCCAGCATTTT	CASSPGQGARQPQHF	TRBV7-6	few	TRBD1	TRBJ1-5
TGCGCCAGCAGCTCCCAGGGGAGGCCAGATACGCAGTATTTT	CASSSQGRPDTQYF	TRBV5-1	many	NA	TRBJ2-3
TGTGCCAGCAGCTTAGATCTAGTAGGCACAGATACGCAGTATTTT	CASSLDLVGTDTQYF	TRBV11-2	many	NA	TRBJ2-3
TGTGCCAGCACTCTGAACAGGGGATCACCCCTCCACTTT	CASTLNRGSPLHF	TRBV6-6	NA	TRBD1	TRBJ1-6
TGTGCCAGCAGTTTAGTAAGCTCCTACGAGCAGTACTTC	CASSLVSSYEQYF	TRBV28	NA	NA	TRBJ2-7
TGTGCCAGCGCAGCAGCTACGAGGGGGTCAAACATTCAGTACTTC	CASAAATRGSNIQYF	TRBV28	NA	NA	TRBJ2-4
TGCAGTGCTAAACGACAGGGAGGGTCTGGGGCCAACGTCCTGACTTTC	CSAKRQGGSGANVLTF	TRBV20-1	many	NA	TRBJ2-6
TGTGCCAGCAGTTTATCCGGCAGGCTCCATGGCTACACCTTC	CASSLSGRLHGYTF	TRBV12-3/TRBV12-4	NA	NA	TRBJ1-2